These 8 T cell receptor beta chains came from one sample sequenced in a study of blood T cell repertoires in COVID-19. TCRdb keeps only in-frame clones here, not all; method: immunoSEQ multiplex PCR. Among 190,000 or so clones listed, 94% were seen once. Sequenced material: peripheral blood. The origin of the receptors is a man aged 25-45 years with COVID-19, enrolled during active disease.

The chain joins TRBV5-1 to TRBJ1-2; D is ambiguous. This CDR3 has 13 amino acids. Germline CDR1 reads SGHRS; CDR2 reads YFSETQ. The germline V and J ends were trimmed by 1 base and 8 bases, with 12 bases remaining between them. The DNA of the CDR3 is TGCGCCAGCAGCTTGAGGTGGGCGCGAGGCTACACCTTC. It translates to CASSLRWARGYTF.

The chain joins TRBV4-1 to TRBJ1-2, with a possible D match to TRBD1 (6 bases). Germline V gene sequence: CDR1 MGHRA, CDR2 YSYEKL. V was cut by 4 bases and J by 5 bases, with 17 bases left in between. The CDR3 has 15 residues. CDR3 region: CASSLTGQEMYGYTF. Here the CDR3 DNA reads TGCGCCAGCAGCCTGACAGGTCAAGAGATGTATGGCTACACCTTC.

This sequence joins TRBV4-1 and TRBJ2-1; D might be TRBD1 (6 bases). The CDR3 totals 16 residues. Germline V gene lookup returns CDR1 MGHRA and CDR2 YSYEKL. Trimming took 0 bases from V and 6 from J, leaving 15 bases between them. The CDR3 region is CASSQDRSRGGNEQFF. The DNA for the CDR3 is TGCGCCAGCAGCCAAGATCGCAGCAGGGGTGGCAATGAGCAGTTCTTC.

The V call is TRBV27, the J call TRBJ2-5; TRBD2 matches at 9 bases. The V gene end was trimmed by 3 bases and the J gene end by 4 bases; junction bases not matched to a gene: 9. Germline V lookup: CDR1 MNHEY, CDR2 SMNVEV (reference sequence). The CDR3 has 16 amino acids. In DNA, the CDR3 is TGTGCCAGCAGTTTGGGGAGCGGGGGGTTCGGAGAGACCCAGTACTTC. It translates to CASSLGSGGFGETQYF.

The genes are TRBV3-1 (or the pseudogene TRBV3-2) and TRBJ1-6; tentative D call: TRBD1 (6 bases). Germline CDR1 is LGHDT and CDR2 is YNNKEL (reference sequence). Trimming took off 4 bases at V and 9 bases at J, with 16 bases between the two ends. CDR3 length equals 15 residues. In DNA form, the CDR3 reads TGTGCCAGCAGCCCCGTCGGCAGGGGAAGTTCACCCCTCCACTTT. Protein: CASSPVGRGSSPLHF.

This rearrangement joins TRBV27 to TRBJ1-2; perhaps TRBD1 as D (5 bases). Germline V CDR1 and CDR2: MNHEY, SMNVEV (reference sequence). The CDR3 covers 16 residues. Trimming shortened V by 5 bases and J by 8 bases, and 24 bases separated the two germline ends. CDR3 in amino acids: CASSIGGAGEGAGYTF. For the CDR3, the DNA is TGTGCCAGCAGTATTGGTGGGGCGGGGGAGGGAGCAGGCTACACCTTC.

This clone was detected only once. The chain has TRBV5-4 and TRBJ2-1, with 10 bases identical to TRBD2. J gave up 8 bases and V 1 base, and 15 bases lay outside the gene matches. Per germline, CDR1 SGHNT and CDR2 YYREEE (reference sequence). This CDR3 comprises 18 residues. CDR3 sequence: CASSLLLSGLAGVDEQFF. The CDR3 DNA sequence: TGTGCCAGCAGCTTGTTACTTTCTGGCCTAGCGGGGGTGGATGAGCAGTTCTTC.

Only one count was recorded for this clone. V gene TRBV7-9 combines with J gene TRBJ1-1; D is undetermined. Trimming pared 5 bases from V and 7 bases from J, leaving 17 bases between. The CDR3 totals 14 residues. The germline V gene encodes CDR1 SEHNR and CDR2 FQNEAQ (reference sequence). The CDR3 DNA follows: TGTGCCAGCAGCACGGCGGGAGGGCGCGGTGAAGCTTTCTTT. It codes for CASSTAGGRGEAFF. Drawing the rest from reference TRBV7-9 and TRBJ1-1, the complete variable domain is DTGVSQNPRHKITKRGQNVTFRCDPISEHNRLYWYRQTLGQGPEFLTYFQNEAQLEKSRLLSDRFSAERPKGSFSTLEIQRTEQGDSAMYLCASSTAGGRGEAFFGQGTRLTVV.